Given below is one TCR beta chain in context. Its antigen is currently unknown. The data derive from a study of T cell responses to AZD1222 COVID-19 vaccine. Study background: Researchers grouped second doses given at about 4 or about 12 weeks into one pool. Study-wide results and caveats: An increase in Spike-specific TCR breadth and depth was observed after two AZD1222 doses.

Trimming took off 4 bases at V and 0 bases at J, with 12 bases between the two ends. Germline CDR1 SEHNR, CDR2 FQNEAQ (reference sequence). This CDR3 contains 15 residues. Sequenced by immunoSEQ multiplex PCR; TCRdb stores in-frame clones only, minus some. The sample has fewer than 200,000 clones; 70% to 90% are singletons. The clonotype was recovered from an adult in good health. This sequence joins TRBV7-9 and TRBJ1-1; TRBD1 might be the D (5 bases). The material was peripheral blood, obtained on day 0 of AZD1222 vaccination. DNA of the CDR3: TGTGCCAGCAGCTCCGCTGGGACTATGAACACTGAAGCTTTCTTT. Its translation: CASSSAGTMNTEAFF.